This T cell receptor beta chain appears in the sequencing data of a study of T cell responses to AZD1222 COVID-19 vaccine. Overall study context: Pooling of second doses given at about 4 or about 12 weeks was done.

There are 19 residues in the CDR3. This clone was detected once. Its antigen is currently unknown. The table came from immunoSEQ multiplex PCR; TCRdb's copy has only in-frame clones and leaves some out. Here the sample spans fewer than 85,000 clones, more than 80% being singletons. General observations from the study: Most donors were white British and more were female, and clonal diversity was possibly underestimated. Baseline serostatus was positive in only a handful of AZD1222 recipients.

The chain is built from TRBV21-1 and TRBJ1-4. TRBV21-1 is a recognized pseudogene. The sample in question was peripheral blood, obtained on day 0 of AZD1222 vaccination. The sequence came from an adult in good health. The chain's CDR3 is CASSKERVTVLATNEKLFF. The CDR3 DNA reads as TGTGCCAGCAGCAAAGAGAGGGTGACAGTACTCGCAACTAATGAAAAACTGTTTTTT.